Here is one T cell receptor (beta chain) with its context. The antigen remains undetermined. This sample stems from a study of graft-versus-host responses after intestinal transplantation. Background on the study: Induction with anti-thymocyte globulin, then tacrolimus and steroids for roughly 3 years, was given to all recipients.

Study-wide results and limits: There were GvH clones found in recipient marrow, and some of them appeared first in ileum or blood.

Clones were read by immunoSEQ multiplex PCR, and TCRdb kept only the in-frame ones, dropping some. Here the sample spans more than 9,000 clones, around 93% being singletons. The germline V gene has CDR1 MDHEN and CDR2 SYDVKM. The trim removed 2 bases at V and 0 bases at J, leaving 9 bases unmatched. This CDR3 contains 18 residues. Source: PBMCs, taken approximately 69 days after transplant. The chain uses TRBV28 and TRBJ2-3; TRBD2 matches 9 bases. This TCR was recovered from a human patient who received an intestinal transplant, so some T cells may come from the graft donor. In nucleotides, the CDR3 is TGTGCCAGCAGTTTAGCTCTAGCGGGACGTGGGAGCACAGATACGCAGTATTTT. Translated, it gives CASSLALAGRGSTDTQYF.